This T cell receptor beta chain is drawn from a study of cytomegalovirus exposure and HLA in healthy donors. Findings of the study overall: A later analysis associated 15,000 or so TCR beta sequences with HLA alleles at a 0.05 false discovery rate. Prior analysis indicated that the majority of TCR beta V segments exhibited productivity approximately 87% or approximately 30% of the time.

Points on this clone: What it binds is unknown.

Donors were nominally healthy when sampled, though unrecorded immune exposures were likely. The CDR3 is 12 residues long. Germline loops: CDR1 ENHRY, CDR2 SYGVKD. V was cut by 10 bases and J by 2 bases, with 11 bases left in between. It was with 60 Vbeta and 13 Jbeta primers that the PCR ran. TCRdb keeps only in-frame clones here, not all; method: immunoSEQ multiplex PCR. The profile shows about 120,000 clones, around 10% of them singletons. The sample was PBMCs. This clonotype was obtained from a man under 40 in good health and CMV-seronegative. The chain has TRBV10-3 and TRBJ1-1; no clear D gene. CDR3 DNA: TGTGCCACGCCAACAGTTAACACTGAAGCTTTCTTT. Translated, it gives CATPTVNTEAFF.